The rows below give T cell receptor beta chains drawn from one sample of a study of patients with pleural tuberculosis. Via MiXCR, TCRdb re-called the reads, giving one row per CDR3 protein. The repertoire consists of 45,000 to 60,000 distinct CDR3 sequences, with 7.3% occurring once and the leading ten covering 15% to 20%. Every receptor here comes from a human donor with pleural tuberculosis. Each CDR3 is given with its conserved first and last residue. Only part of the rows carry a size: once, few, many, or a class if the clone is expanded.

CDR3aa | v_gene | abundance | j_gene
CATSRTDNAGANVLTF | TRBV15 | many | TRBJ2-6
CASSSQGDEQFF | TRBV3-1 | many | TRBJ2-1
CASSGVDRTSYNEQFF | TRBV2 | many | TRBJ2-1
CASSPRIGLAKNIQYF | TRBV12-3/TRBV12-4 | many | TRBJ2-4
CAWSVLGQMNTEAFF | TRBV30 | many | TRBJ1-1
CASSTTLAGALDTQYF | TRBV12-3/TRBV12-4 | NA | TRBJ2-3
CASSAQDKTTDTQYF | TRBV6-1 | many | TRBJ2-3
CSNEGYGYTF | TRBV19 | NA | TRBJ1-2
CSARDPGADEAFF | TRBV20-1 | many | TRBJ1-1
CASRDGNQPQHF | TRBV28 | many | TRBJ1-5
CASSLPGQGIYGYTF | TRBV19 | many | TRBJ1-2
CASSRRAENTEAFF | TRBV5-1 | many | TRBJ1-1
CASSFRDGYSPLHF | TRBV27 | many | TRBJ1-6
CASSLAGQGATEAFF | TRBV5-4 | many | TRBJ1-1
CASSQDSAENYGYTF | TRBV4-1 | many | TRBJ1-2
CSAQTRKGKETQYF | TRBV20-1 | many | TRBJ2-5
CATSDLGDRNRPETQYF | TRBV24-1 | NA | TRBJ2-5
CASSEVLAGDEQFF | TRBV10-2 | few | TRBJ2-1
CAWTPGGNQPQHF | TRBV30 | NA | TRBJ1-5
CSAAQGPTYEQYF | TRBV20-1 | many | TRBJ2-7
CASSLFGGRSDTQYF | TRBV12-3/TRBV12-4 | few | TRBJ2-3
CASSLIYPNTEAFF | TRBV11-2 | many | TRBJ1-1
CASPIRDRGVDTQYF | TRBV19 | few | TRBJ2-3
CASSLISNQPQHF | TRBV5-4 | NA | TRBJ1-5
CSALGTRDYEQYF | TRBV20-1 | many | TRBJ2-7
CASSQAWTANTEAFF | TRBV4-1 | many | TRBJ1-1
CASSYVGQNNEQFF | TRBV6-2/TRBV6-3 | many | TRBJ2-1
CSAGDIQETQYF | TRBV20-1 | many | TRBJ2-5
CSAREERGPQHF | TRBV20-1 | many | TRBJ1-5
CASSTDRADQPQHF | TRBV12-3/TRBV12-4 | many | TRBJ1-5
CASSRGTSGRTDTQYF | TRBV13 | many | TRBJ2-3
CASSEPPVAFYNEQFF | TRBV2 | many | TRBJ2-1
CASSQGPAGEGEQFF | TRBV3-1 | many | TRBJ2-1
CASSLGSAGLTYNEQFF | TRBV13 | many | TRBJ2-1
CAITGPNTEAFF | TRBV28 | many | TRBJ1-1
CASGEFETQYF | TRBV27 | many | TRBJ2-5
CASNPFLRGNTEAFF | TRBV5-2 | many | TRBJ1-1
CASSPSTGELFF | TRBV4-1 | many | TRBJ2-2
CATSRTKGNTIYF | TRBV15 | many | TRBJ1-3
CASSPEFLSLSETQYF | TRBV4-2 | NA | TRBJ2-5
CAISDQIQETQYF | TRBV10-3 | many | TRBJ2-5
CASSLTGDNQPQHF | TRBV11-2 | many | TRBJ1-5